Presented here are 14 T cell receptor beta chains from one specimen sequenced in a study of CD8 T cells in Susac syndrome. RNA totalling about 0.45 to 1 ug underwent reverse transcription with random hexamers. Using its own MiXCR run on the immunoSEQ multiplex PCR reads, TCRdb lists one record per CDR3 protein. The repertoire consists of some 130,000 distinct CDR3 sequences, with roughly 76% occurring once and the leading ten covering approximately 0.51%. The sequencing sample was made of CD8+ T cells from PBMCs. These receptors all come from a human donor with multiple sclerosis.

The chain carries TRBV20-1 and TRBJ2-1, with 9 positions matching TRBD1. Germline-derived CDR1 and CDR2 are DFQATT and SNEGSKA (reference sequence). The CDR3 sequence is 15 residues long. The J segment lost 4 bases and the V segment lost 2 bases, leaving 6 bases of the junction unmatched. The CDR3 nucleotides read TGCAGTGCTAGATCCCTGGACAGGGGTTACAATGAGCAGTTCTTC. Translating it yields CSARSLDRGYNEQFF.

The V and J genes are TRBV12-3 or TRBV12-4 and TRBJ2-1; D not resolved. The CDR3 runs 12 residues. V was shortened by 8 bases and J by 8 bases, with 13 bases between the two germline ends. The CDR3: CASSLVWDEQFF. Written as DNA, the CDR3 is TGTGCCAGCTCTCTAGTCTGGGATGAGCAGTTCTTC.

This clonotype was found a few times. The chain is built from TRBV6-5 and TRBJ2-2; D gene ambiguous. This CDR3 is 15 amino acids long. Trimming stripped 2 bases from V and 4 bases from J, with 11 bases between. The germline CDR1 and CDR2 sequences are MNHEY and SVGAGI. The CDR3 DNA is TGTGCCAGCAGTTACGAGGCAGCCCCCACCGGGGAGCTGTTTTTT. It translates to CASSYEAAPTGELFF.

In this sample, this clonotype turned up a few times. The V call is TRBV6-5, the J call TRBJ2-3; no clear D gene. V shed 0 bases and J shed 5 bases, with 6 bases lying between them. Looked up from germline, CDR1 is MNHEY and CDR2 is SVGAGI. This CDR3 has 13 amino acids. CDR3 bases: TGTGCCAGCAGTTACTCTATTGTAGATACGCAGTATTTT. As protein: CASSYSIVDTQYF.

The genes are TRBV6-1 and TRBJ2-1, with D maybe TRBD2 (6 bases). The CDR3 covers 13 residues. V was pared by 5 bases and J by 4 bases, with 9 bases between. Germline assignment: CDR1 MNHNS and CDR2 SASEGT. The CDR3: CASSNREYNEQFF. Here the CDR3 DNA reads TGTGCCAGCAGTAACCGGGAGTACAATGAGCAGTTCTTC.

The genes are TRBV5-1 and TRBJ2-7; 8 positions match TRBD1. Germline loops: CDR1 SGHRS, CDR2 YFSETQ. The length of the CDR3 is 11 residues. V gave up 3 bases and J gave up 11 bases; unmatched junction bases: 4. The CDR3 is CASSWGQEEYF. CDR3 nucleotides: TGCGCCAGCAGCTGGGGACAGGAGGAGTACTTC.

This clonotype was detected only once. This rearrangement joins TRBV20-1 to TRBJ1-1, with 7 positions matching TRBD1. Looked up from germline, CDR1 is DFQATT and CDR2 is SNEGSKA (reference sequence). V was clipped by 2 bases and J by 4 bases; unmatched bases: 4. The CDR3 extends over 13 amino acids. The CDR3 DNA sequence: TGCAGTGCTAGATGGAGGGGGCCCACTGAAGCTTTCTTT. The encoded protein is CSARWRGPTEAFF.

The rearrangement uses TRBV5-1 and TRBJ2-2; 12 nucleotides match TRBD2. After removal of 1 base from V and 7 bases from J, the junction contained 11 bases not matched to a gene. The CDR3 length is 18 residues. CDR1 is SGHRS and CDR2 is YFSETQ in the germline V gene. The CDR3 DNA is TGCGCCAGCAGCTTGAGCCCTAGCGGGGGGGCCTATGACGGGGAGCTGTTTTTT. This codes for CASSLSPSGGAYDGELFF.

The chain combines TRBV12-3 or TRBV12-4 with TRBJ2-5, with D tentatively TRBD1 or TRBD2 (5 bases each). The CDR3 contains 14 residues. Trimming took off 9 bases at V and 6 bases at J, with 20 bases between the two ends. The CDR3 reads CASSTAREMKTQYF. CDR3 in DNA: TGTGCCAGTTCGACGGCCAGGGAGATGAAGACCCAGTACTTC.

Written as DNA, the CDR3 is TGTGCCAGCAGCTCCGACGCTTACGAGCAGTACTTC. As protein: CASSSDAYEQYF. The chain links TRBV5-4 to TRBJ2-7; no reliable D call. The V gene lost 3 bases and the J gene lost 4 bases, with 8 bases spanning the gap. Looked up from germline, CDR1 is SGHNT and CDR2 is YYREEE (reference sequence). CDR3 length equals 12 residues.

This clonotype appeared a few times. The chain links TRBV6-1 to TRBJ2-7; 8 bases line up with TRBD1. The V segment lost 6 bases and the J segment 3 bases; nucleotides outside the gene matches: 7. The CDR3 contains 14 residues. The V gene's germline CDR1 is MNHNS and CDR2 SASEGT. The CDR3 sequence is CASRETGENYEQYV. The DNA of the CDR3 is TGTGCCAGCAGGGAGACAGGGGAGAACTACGAGCAGTACGTC.

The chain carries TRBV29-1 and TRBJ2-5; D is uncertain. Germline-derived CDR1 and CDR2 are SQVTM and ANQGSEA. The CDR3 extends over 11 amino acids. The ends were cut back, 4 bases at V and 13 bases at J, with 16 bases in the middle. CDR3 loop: CSVVTGPMMYF. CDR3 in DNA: TGCAGCGTTGTTACCGGGCCTATGATGTACTTC.

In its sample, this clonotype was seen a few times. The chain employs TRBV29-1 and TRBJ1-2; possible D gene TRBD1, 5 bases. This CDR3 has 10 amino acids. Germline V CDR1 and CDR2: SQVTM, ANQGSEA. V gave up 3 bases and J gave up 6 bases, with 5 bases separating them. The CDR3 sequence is CSVEDNGYTF. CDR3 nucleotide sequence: TGCAGCGTTGAGGACAATGGCTACACCTTC.

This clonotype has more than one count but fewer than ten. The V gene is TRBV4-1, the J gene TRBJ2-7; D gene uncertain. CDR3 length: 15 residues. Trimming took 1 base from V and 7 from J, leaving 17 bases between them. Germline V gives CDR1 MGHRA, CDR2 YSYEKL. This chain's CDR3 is CASSQGLYMRQEQYF. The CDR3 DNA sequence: TGCGCCAGCAGCCAAGGTCTTTATATGCGGCAGGAGCAGTACTTC.